The 11 T cell receptor beta chains below come from one sample, sequenced in a study of blood T cell repertoires in COVID-19. The table came from immunoSEQ multiplex PCR; TCRdb's copy has only in-frame clones and leaves some out. The sample contains some 150,000 clones, 80% to 90% of which appear only once. Sequenced material: peripheral blood. Receptors were obtained from a woman older than 75 with acute or convalescent COVID-19.

The V gene is TRBV6-4, the J gene TRBJ1-2, with D unclear. Trimming took 5 bases from V and 0 from J, leaving 13 bases between them. CDR1 is MRHNA and CDR2 is SNTAGT in the germline V gene. The CDR3 has 15 residues. The CDR3 nucleotides are TGTGCCAGCAGTCTAGCTCCTGGAGCTAACTATGGCTACACCTTC. Encoded protein: CASSLAPGANYGYTF.

The chain links TRBV4-3 to TRBJ1-1; D gene uncertain. The CDR3 covers 15 residues. Trimming took 0 bases from V and 1 from J, leaving 9 bases between them. The germline V gene encodes CDR1 LGHNA and CDR2 YSLEER. This CDR3 is CASSQDPGTNTEAFF. The CDR3, as DNA: TGCGCCAGCAGCCAAGACCCGGGAACGAACACTGAAGCTTTCTTT.

The chain joins TRBV23-1 to TRBJ2-7, with D perhaps matching TRBD2 (5 bases). TRBV23-1 is annotated as an ORF whose role is uncertain. V lost 0 bases and J lost 7, with 10 bases in between. There are 13 residues in the CDR3. The CDR3 coding sequence is TGCGCCAGCAGTCAATCTGCGGGTGGTGAGCAGTACTTC. This translates into CASSQSAGGEQYF.

This clone occurred a few times. The CDR3 sequence is CASSQGAHYNEQFF. CDR3 DNA sequence: TGTGCCAGTTCACAGGGGGCGCATTACAATGAGCAGTTCTTC. The chain recombines TRBV19 with TRBJ2-1, with 9 bases lining up with TRBD1. Germline lookup yields CDR1 LNHDA and CDR2 SQIVND (reference sequence). After removal of 8 bases from V and 4 bases from J, the junction contained 6 bases not matched to a gene. This CDR3 comprises 14 residues.

The chain couples TRBV2 to TRBJ1-2; D gene uncertain. Germline loops: CDR1 SNHLY, CDR2 FYNNEI. V was pared by 2 bases and J by 4 bases, with 11 bases between. This CDR3 contains 14 residues. The CDR3 DNA is TGTGCCAGCAGTGAAAGAGGAGAGAGCTATGGCTACACCTTC. Translated: CASSERGESYGYTF. The full variable domain, with the rest looked up from reference TRBV2 and TRBJ1-2, is EPEVTQTPSHQVTQMGQEVILRCVPISNHLYFYWYRQILGQKVEFLVSFYNNEISEKSEIFDDQFSVERPDGSNFTLKIRSTKLEDSAMYFCASSERGESYGYTFGSGTRLTVV.

This clone was detected only a few times. The chain joins TRBV4-1 to TRBJ1-1, with TRBD1 as a possible D gene (5 bases). CDR3 length: 15 residues. Trimming shortened V by 2 bases and J by 6 bases, and 16 bases separated the two germline ends. Germline assignment: CDR1 MGHRA and CDR2 YSYEKL. The CDR3 reads CASSQPTAMMSEAFF. DNA for the CDR3: TGCGCCAGCAGCCAACCGACAGCCATGATGTCTGAAGCTTTCTTT.

This clone has only one observation. This chain uses TRBV9 with TRBJ2-5; 9 positions agree with TRBD2. The CDR3 extends over 15 amino acids. Germline trimming cut 3 bases from V and 1 base from J; bases unmatched to any gene: 4. CDR1 is SGDLS, CDR2 YYNGEE, per germline. Here the CDR3 DNA reads TGTGCCAGCAGCGCCGGGACTAGCAGCCAAGAGACCCAGTACTTC. Amino acid sequence: CASSAGTSSQETQYF.

This chain connects TRBV5-1 to TRBJ1-1, with 7 bases that match TRBD1. This CDR3 has 15 residues. The V and J ends lost 0 bases and 3 bases, in that order; junction bases with no gene match: 5. Germline values: CDR1 SGHRS, CDR2 YFSETQ. The CDR3 loop is CASSLGGGLDTEAFF. CDR3 sequence (DNA): TGCGCCAGCAGCTTGGGAGGGGGCTTGGACACTGAAGCTTTCTTT.

The CDR3 DNA reads as TGTGCCAGTAGTGCTACCGGGACATCACAGATCTACGAGCAGTACTTC. Protein product: CASSATGTSQIYEQYF. V gene TRBV19 combines with J gene TRBJ2-7; weak D call: TRBD1 (6 bases). The V gene lost 5 bases and the J gene lost 3 bases, with 20 bases spanning the gap. The CDR3 is 16 residues long. The germline V gene encodes CDR1 LNHDA and CDR2 SQIVND (reference sequence).

The table lists this clone with a few counts. The chain employs TRBV4-1 and TRBJ2-2, with a possible D match to TRBD1 (6 bases). Germline V gene sequence: CDR1 MGHRA, CDR2 YSYEKL. The V and J ends lost 4 bases and 3 bases respectively, with 9 bases between them. The CDR3 is 14 residues long. In DNA, the CDR3 is TGCGCCAGCAGCCGGGACACCTACACCGGGGAGCTGTTTTTT. This sequence encodes CASSRDTYTGELFF.

The rearrangement uses TRBV19 and TRBJ2-2; TRBD2 is a possible D gene (5 bases). Germline CDR1 LNHDA, CDR2 SQIVND (reference sequence). The CDR3 sequence is 14 residues long. V was cut by 3 bases and J by 3 bases, with 8 bases left in between. The CDR3 here is CASSILGDTGELFF. The DNA of the CDR3 is TGTGCCAGTAGTATTTTGGGAGACACCGGGGAGCTGTTTTTT. Filled out from reference TRBV19 and TRBJ2-2, the complete variable domain reads DGGITQSPKYLFRKEGQNVTLSCEQNLNHDAMYWYRQDPGQGLRLIYYSQIVNDFQKGDIAEGYSVSREKKESFPLTVTSAQKNPTAFYLCASSILGDTGELFFGEGSRLTVL.